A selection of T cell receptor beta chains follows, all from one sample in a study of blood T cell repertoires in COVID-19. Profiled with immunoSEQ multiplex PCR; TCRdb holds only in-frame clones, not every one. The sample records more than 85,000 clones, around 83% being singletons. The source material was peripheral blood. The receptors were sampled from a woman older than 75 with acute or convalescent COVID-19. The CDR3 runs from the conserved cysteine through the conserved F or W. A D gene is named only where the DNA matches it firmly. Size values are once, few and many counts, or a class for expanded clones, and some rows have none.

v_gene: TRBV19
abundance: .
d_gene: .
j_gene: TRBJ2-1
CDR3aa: CASAGLHNEQFF
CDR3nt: TGTGCCTCTGCGGGACTTCACAATGAGCAGTTCTTC

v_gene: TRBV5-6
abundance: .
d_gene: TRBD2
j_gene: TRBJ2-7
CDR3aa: CASSSLGLADSYEQYF
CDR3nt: TGTGCCAGCAGCTCGCTTGGACTAGCGGATTCCTACGAGCAGTACTTC

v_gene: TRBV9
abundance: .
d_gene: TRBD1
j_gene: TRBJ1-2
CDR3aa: CASSVGMRGQNYGYTF
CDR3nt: TGTGCCAGCAGCGTAGGAATGAGGGGACAGAACTATGGCTACACCTTC

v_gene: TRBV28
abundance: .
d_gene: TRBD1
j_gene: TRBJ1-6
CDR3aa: CATSGTDLSPLHF
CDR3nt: TGTGCCACCTCCGGGACAGACCTTTCACCCCTCCACTTT

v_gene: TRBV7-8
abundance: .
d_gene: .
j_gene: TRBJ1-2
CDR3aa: CASSLALTASGYTF
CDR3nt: TGTGCCAGCAGCTTAGCGCTGACAGCGTCCGGCTACACCTTC

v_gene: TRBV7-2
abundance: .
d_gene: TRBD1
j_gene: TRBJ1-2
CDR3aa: CASSPGGTSFGYTF
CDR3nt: TGTGCCAGCAGCCCAGGGGGCACTAGCTTTGGCTACACCTTC

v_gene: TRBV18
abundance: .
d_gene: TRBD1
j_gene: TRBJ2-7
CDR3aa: CASSPDRFPYEQYF
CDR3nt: TGTGCCAGCTCTCCGGACAGGTTTCCCTACGAGCAGTACTTC

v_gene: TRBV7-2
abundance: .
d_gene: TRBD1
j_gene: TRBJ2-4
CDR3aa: CASSLHRGSKNIQYF
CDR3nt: TGTGCCAGCAGCTTACACAGGGGTTCCAAAAACATTCAGTACTTC

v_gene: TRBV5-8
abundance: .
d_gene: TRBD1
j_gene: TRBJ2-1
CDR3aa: CASRPGQGEQFF
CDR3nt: TGTGCCAGCAGACCCGGACAGGGTGAGCAGTTCTTC

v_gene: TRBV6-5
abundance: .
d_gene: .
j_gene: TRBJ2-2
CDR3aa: CASTEQSPGELFF
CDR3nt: TGTGCCAGCACCGAACAGTCTCCCGGGGAGCTGTTTTTT

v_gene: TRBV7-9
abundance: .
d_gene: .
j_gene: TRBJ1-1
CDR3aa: CASSFGLNTEAFF
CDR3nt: TGTGCCAGCAGCTTCGGGTTGAACACTGAAGCTTTCTTT

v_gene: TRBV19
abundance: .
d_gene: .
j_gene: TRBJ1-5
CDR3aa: CASSIEGATANQPQHF
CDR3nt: TGTGCCAGTAGTATAGAAGGGGCGACAGCTAATCAGCCCCAGCATTTT

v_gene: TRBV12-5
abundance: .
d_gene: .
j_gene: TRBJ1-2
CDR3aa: CASGLVRNTEYGYTF
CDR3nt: TGTGCTAGTGGTTTGGTACGAAATACAGAGTATGGCTACACCTTC

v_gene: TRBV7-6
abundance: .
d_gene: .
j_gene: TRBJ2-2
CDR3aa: CASSLTVTGELFF
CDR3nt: TGTGCCAGCAGCTTGACTGTTACCGGGGAGCTGTTTTTT

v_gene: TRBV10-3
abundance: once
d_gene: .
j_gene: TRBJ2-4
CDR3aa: CAISENGGAKNIQYF
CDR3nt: TGTGCCATCAGTGAGAACGGGGGAGCCAAAAACATTCAGTACTTC

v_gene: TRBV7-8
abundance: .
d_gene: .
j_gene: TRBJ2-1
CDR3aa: CASSPVGGNYNEQFF
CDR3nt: TGTGCCAGCAGCCCGGTCGGCGGAAATTACAATGAGCAGTTCTTC

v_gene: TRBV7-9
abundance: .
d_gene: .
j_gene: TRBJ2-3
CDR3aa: CASSLTGTTDTQYF
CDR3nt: TGTGCCAGCAGCTTAACAGGGACGACAGATACGCAGTATTTT

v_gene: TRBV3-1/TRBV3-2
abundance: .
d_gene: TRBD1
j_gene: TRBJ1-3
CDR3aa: CASSHQGANGNTIYF
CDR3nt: TGTGCCAGCAGCCACCAGGGGGCAAACGGAAACACCATATATTTT

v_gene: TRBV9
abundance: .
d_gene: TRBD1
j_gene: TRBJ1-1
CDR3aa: CASSDPQGAGTEAFF
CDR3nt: TGTGCCAGCAGCGACCCACAGGGGGCAGGCACTGAAGCTTTCTTT

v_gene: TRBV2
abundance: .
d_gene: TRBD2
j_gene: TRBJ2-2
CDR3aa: CASSSSGFQAGELFF
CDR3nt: TGTGCCAGCAGTTCTAGCGGATTCCAGGCCGGGGAGCTGTTTTTT

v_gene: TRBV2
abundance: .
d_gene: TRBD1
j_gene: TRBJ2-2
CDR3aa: CASGTGILTGELFF
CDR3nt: TGTGCCAGCGGGACAGGGATTCTCACCGGGGAGCTGTTTTTT

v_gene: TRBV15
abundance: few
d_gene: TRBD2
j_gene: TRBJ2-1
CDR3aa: CATSTRSTSGRGEQFF
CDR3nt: TGTGCCACCAGCACCCGCTCGACTAGCGGGAGAGGGGAGCAGTTCTTC

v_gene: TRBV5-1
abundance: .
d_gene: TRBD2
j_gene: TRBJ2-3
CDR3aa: CASSVAGGSTDTQYF
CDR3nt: TGCGCCAGCAGCGTAGCGGGAGGAAGCACAGATACGCAGTATTTT

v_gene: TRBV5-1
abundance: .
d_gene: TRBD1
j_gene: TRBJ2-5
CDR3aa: CASSKAGTGGSETQYF
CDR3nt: TGCGCCAGCAGCAAAGCCGGGACAGGGGGTTCTGAGACCCAGTACTTC

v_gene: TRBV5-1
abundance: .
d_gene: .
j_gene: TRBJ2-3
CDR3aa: CASSLVVGATDTQYF
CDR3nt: TGCGCCAGCAGCTTGGTAGTGGGGGCCACAGATACGCAGTATTTT

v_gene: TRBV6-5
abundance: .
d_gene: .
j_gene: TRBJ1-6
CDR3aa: CASSYSSQGSSPLHF
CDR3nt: TGTGCCAGCAGTTACTCGAGTCAGGGGAGTTCACCCCTCCACTTT

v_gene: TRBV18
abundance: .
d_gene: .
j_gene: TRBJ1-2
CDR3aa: CASSPAPGDGYTF
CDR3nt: TGTGCCAGCTCACCGGCCCCCGGGGATGGCTACACCTTC

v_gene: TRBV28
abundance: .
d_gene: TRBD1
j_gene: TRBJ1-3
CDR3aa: CASSSTGTASGNTIYF
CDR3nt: TGTGCCAGCAGTTCAACCGGGACAGCCTCTGGAAACACCATATATTTT

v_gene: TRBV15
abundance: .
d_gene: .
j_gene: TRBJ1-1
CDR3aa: CATSRGGTMNTEAFF
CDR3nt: TGTGCCACCAGCAGAGGAGGGACAATGAACACTGAAGCTTTCTTT

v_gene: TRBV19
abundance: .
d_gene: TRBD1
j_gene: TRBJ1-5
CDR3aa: CASSIEQGDQPQHF
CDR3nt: TGTGCCAGTAGTATAGAACAGGGGGATCAGCCCCAGCATTTT

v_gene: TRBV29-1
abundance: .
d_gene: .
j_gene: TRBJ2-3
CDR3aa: CSLRSGTDTQYF
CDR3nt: TGCAGCTTACGCTCGGGCACAGATACGCAGTATTTT

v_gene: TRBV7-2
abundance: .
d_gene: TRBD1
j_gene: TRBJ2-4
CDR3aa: CASSLFEQGADDAKNIQYF
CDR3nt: TGTGCCAGCAGCTTATTTGAACAGGGGGCGGACGACGCCAAAAACATTCAGTACTTC

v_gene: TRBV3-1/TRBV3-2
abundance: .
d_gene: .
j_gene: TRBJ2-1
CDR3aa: CASSHLNNEQFF
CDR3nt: TGTGCCAGCAGCCACCTTAACAATGAGCAGTTCTTC

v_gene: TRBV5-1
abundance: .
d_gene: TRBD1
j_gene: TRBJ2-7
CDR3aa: CASSARQGQEYEQYF
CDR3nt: TGCGCCAGCAGCGCGCGACAGGGGCAAGAATACGAGCAGTACTTC

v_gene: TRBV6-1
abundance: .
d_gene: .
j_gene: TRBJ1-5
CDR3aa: CASSESGNQPQHF
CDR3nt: TGTGCCAGCAGTGAAAGCGGAAATCAGCCCCAGCATTTT

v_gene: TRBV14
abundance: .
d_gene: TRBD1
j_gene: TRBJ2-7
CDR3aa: CASSHPGQGSYEQYF
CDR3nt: TGTGCCAGCAGCCACCCGGGACAGGGGTCCTACGAGCAGTACTTC

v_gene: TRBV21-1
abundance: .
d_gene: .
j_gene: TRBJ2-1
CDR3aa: CASSSNTGGREQFF
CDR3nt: TGTGCCAGCAGCAGTAACACGGGAGGACGTGAGCAGTTCTTC

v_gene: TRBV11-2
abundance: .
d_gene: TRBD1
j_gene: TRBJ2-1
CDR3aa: CASSLGQGKNEQFF
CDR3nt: TGTGCCAGCAGCTTGGGACAGGGGAAAAATGAGCAGTTCTTC

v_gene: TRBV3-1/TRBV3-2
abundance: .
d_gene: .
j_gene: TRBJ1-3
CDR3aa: CASSYYVPGNTIYF
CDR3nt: TGTGCCAGCAGCTACTACGTACCCGGAAACACCATATATTTT

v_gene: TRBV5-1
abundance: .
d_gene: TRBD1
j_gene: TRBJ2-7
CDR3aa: CASSETGGNSYEQYF
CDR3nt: TGCGCCAGCAGCGAAACAGGGGGTAACTCCTACGAGCAGTACTTC

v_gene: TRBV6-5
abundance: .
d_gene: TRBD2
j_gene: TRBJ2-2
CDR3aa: CASTPPRGDTGELFF
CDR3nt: TGTGCCAGCACCCCTCCCCGGGGGGACACCGGGGAGCTGTTTTTT

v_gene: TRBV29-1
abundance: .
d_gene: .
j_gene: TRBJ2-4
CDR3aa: CSVEDPGDRRVNIQYF
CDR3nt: TGCAGCGTTGAAGATCCGGGAGATCGCAGGGTTAACATTCAGTACTTC

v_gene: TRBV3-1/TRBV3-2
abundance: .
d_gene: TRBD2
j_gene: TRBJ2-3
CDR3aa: CASSLEGGTRSTDTQYF
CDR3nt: TGTGCCAGCAGCCTTGAGGGCGGGACTAGATCTACCGATACGCAGTATTTT

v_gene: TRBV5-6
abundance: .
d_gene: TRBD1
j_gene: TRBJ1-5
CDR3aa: CASSFNDRVNQPQHF
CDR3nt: TGTGCCAGCAGCTTTAATGACAGGGTAAATCAGCCCCAGCATTTT

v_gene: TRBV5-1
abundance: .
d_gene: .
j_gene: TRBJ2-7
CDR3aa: CASSPTTGTYEQYF
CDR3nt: TGCGCCAGCAGCCCGACGACAGGTACCTACGAGCAGTACTTC